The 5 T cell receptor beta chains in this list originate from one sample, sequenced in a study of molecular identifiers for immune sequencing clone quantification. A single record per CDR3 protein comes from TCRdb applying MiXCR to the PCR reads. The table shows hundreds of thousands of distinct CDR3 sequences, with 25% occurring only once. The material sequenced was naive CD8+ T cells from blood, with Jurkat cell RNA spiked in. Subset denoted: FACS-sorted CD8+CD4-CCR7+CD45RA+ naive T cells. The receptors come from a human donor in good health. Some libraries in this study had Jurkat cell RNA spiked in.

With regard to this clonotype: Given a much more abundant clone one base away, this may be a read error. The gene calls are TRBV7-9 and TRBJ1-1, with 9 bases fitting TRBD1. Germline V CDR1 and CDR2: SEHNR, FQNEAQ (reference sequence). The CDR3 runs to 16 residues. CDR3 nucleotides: TGTGCCAGCGGCTTCGGGACAGGGAGTGTAGACACTGAAGCTTTCTTT. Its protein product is CASGFGTGSVDTEAFF. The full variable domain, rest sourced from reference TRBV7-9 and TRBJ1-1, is DTGVSQNPRHKITKRGQNVTFRCDPISEHNRLYWYRQTLGQGPEFLTYFQNEAQLEKSRLLSDRFSAERPKGSFSTLEIQRTEQGDSAMYLCASGFGTGSVDTEAFFGQGTRLTVV.

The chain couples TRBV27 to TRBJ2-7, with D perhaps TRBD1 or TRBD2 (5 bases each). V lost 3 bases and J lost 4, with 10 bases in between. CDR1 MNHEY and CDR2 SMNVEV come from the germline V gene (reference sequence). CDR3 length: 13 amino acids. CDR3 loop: CASSFGGWYEQYF. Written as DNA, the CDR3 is TGTGCCAGCAGTTTTGGGGGTTGGTACGAGCAGTACTTC.

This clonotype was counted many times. CDR3: CAWSAQDRVLYNEQFF. As DNA, the CDR3 is TGTGCCTGGAGCGCCCAGGACAGGGTTCTCTACAATGAGCAGTTCTTC. This chain joins TRBV30 and TRBJ2-1; 8 bases match TRBD1. This CDR3 has 16 amino acids. V trimming: 3 bases; J trimming: 3 bases; junction bases outside the gene matches: 10. The V gene's germline CDR1 is GTSNPN and CDR2 SVGIG (reference sequence).

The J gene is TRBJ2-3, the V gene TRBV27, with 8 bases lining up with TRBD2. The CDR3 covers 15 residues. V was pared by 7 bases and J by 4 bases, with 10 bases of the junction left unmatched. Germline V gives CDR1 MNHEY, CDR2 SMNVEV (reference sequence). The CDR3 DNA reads TGTGCCAGCAACCACATGGGACTAGTTCCAGATACGCAGTATTTT. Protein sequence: CASNHMGLVPDTQYF.

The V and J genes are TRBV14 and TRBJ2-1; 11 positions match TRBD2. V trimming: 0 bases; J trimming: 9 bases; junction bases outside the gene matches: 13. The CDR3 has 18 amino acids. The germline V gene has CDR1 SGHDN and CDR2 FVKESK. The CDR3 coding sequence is TGTGCCAGCAGCCAAGATTTTTCGTCACTAGCGGGAGTTGGTGAGCAGTTCTTC. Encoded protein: CASSQDFSSLAGVGEQFF. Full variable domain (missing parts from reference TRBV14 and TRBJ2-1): EAGVTQFPSHSVIEKGQTVTLRCDPISGHDNLYWYRRVMGKEIKFLLHFVKESKQDESGMPNNRFLAERTGGTYSTLKVQPAELEDSGVYFCASSQDFSSLAGVGEQFFGPGTRLTVL.